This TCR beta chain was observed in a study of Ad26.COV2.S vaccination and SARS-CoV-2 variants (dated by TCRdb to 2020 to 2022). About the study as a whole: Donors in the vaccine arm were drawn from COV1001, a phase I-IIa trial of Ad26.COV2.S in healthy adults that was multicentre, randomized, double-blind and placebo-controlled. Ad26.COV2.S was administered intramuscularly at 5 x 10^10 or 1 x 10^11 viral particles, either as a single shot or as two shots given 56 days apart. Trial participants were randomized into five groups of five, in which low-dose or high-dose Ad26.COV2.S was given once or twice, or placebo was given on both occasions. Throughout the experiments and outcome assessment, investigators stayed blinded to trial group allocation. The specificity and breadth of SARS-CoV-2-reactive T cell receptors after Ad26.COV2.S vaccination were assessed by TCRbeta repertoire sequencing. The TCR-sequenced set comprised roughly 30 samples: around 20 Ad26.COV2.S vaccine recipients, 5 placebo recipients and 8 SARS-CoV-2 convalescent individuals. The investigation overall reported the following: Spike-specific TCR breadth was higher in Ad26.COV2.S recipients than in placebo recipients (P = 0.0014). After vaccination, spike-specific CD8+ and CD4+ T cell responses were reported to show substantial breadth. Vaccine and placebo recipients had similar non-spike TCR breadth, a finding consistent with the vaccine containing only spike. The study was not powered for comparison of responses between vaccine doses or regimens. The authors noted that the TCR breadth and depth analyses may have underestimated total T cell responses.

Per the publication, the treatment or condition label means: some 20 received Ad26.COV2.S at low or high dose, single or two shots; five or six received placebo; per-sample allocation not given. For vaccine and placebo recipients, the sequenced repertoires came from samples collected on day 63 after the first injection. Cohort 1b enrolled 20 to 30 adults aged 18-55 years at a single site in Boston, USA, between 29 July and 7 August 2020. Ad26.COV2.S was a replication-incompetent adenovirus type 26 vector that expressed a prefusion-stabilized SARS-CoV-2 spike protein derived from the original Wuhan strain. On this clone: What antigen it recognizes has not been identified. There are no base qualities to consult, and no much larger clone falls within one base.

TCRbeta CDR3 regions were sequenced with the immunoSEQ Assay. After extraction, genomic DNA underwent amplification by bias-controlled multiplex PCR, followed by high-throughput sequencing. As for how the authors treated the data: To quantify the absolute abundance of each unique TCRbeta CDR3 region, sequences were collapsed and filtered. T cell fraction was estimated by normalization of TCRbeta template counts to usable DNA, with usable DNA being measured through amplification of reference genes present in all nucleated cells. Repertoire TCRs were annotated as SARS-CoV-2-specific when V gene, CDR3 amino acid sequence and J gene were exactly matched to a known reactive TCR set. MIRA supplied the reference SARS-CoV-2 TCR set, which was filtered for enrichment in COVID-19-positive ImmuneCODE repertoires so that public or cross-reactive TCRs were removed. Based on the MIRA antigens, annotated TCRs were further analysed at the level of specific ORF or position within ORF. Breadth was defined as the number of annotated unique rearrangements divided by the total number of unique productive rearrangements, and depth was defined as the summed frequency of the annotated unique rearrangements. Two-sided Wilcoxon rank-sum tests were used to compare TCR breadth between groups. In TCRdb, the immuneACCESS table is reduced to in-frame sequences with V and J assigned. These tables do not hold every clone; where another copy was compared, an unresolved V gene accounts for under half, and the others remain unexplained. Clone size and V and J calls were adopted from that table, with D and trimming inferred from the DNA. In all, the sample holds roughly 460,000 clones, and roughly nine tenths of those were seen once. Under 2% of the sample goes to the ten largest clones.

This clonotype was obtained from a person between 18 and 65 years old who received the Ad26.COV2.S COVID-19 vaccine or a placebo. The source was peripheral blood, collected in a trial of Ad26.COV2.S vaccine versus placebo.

The CDR3 loop reads CASSEGDGNTEAFF. The nucleotide sequence reads as follows: TGTGCCAGCAGTGAAGGGGACGGGAACACTGAAGCTTTCTTT. The rearrangement combines TRBV6-4 with TRBJ1-1; the D gene is possibly TRBD1, with 5 bases matching. Including cysteine and phenylalanine, the CDR3 has 14 amino acids. CDR3 DNA only is kept here, 42 bases in frame from base 1. At the junction V is shortened by 3 bases and J by 1 base, with 9 bases in between. The germline V gene supplies CDR1 MRHNA and CDR2 SNTAGT.